A single sample is the source of the 31 T cell receptor beta chains below, sequenced in a study of shared clonotypes between healthy human individuals. Clones were sequenced by immunoSEQ multiplex PCR, and TCRdb holds only the in-frame ones, with some missing. The table records 800,000 to 950,000 clones, approximately 97% of them present only once. Naive CD8 populations comprised CD45RO-negative cells positively selected for CCR7, excluding terminally differentiated effector memory CD45RA+ cells. The sequenced material came from naive CD8+ T cells sorted from blood. The receptors derive from a man under 40 in good health.

This CDR3 reads CASSQVGGDEQFF. The CDR3 DNA sequence: TGCGCCAGCAGCCAAGTGGGTGGGGATGAGCAGTTCTTC. The chain joins TRBV4-1 to TRBJ2-1, with D unclear. The CDR3 spans 13 residues. Trimming shortened V by 1 base and J by 8 bases, and 9 bases separated the two germline ends. CDR1 and CDR2 (germline): MGHRA, YSYEKL.

This clone was seen a few times. V usage is TRBV7-9 and J usage is TRBJ2-6; TRBD1 agrees at 8 bases. The CDR3 length is 19 residues. Looked up from germline, CDR1 is SEHNR and CDR2 is FQNEAQ (reference sequence). V lost 5 bases and J lost 0; bases outside the gene matches: 12. The CDR3 DNA sequence: TGTGCCAGCAGCCAAAGGCGGGACAGGCAAAGCTCTGGGGCCAACGTCCTGACTTTC. This codes for CASSQRRDRQSSGANVLTF. Drawing the rest from reference TRBV7-9 and TRBJ2-6, the complete variable domain is DTGVSQNPRHKITKRGQNVTFRCDPISEHNRLYWYRQTLGQGPEFLTYFQNEAQLEKSRLLSDRFSAERPKGSFSTLEIQRTEQGDSAMYLCASSQRRDRQSSGANVLTFGAGSRLTVL.

This clone is a singleton in its sample. The chain joins TRBV7-2 to TRBJ1-2; 7 nucleotides match TRBD1. With V trimmed by 0 bases and J by 0 bases, 10 bases remained unmatched. CDR1 is SGHTA and CDR2 is FQGNSA in the germline V gene. The CDR3 runs to 18 residues. The CDR3 here is CASSLARSGGLPNYGYTF. CDR3 coding DNA: TGTGCCAGCAGCTTAGCGCGATCAGGGGGTCTCCCTAACTATGGCTACACCTTC.

CDR3 in amino acids: CASSQDLGTGSGEQFF. The CDR3 bases are TGCGCCAGCAGCCAAGATTTAGGGACAGGGTCTGGTGAGCAGTTCTTC. The chain combines TRBV4-3 with TRBJ2-1, with 9 bases identical to TRBD1. With 0 bases clipped from V and 9 bases from J, the junction kept 9 bases outside the gene matches. The CDR3 is 16 residues long. The germline gives CDR1 LGHNA, CDR2 YSLEER.

The chain is built from TRBV5-1 and TRBJ2-2; 10 nucleotides line up with TRBD1. The CDR3 is made up of 15 amino acids. V shed 5 bases and J 6 bases; nucleotides not matched to a gene: 7. Germline loops: CDR1 SGHRS, CDR2 YFSETQ. CDR3: CASRGTGDPPGELFF. CDR3 coding DNA: TGCGCCAGCAGGGGGACAGGGGACCCCCCCGGGGAGCTGTTTTTT.

The chain carries TRBV6-1 and TRBJ2-4; weak D call: TRBD2 (6 bases). CDR3 size: 15 residues. Germline V CDR1 and CDR2: MNHNS, SASEGT. The V gene lost 9 bases and the J gene lost 0 bases, with 15 bases spanning the gap. The CDR3 sequence is CASVGEAEAKNIQYF. For the CDR3, the DNA is TGTGCCAGTGTCGGGGAGGCGGAAGCCAAAAACATTCAGTACTTC.

This rearrangement joins TRBV5-6 to TRBJ1-2; D gene ambiguous. The CDR3 covers 16 residues. The germline gives CDR1 SGHDT, CDR2 YYEEEE. V lost 5 bases, J lost 4 bases, and 21 bases lay in between. The CDR3: CASSVGEESAAYGYTF. CDR3 DNA: TGTGCCAGCAGTGTTGGAGAGGAAAGCGCAGCCTATGGCTACACCTTC.

CDR3 in DNA: TGTGCCAGCAGCTCTACCCGGGACACAATCTCCTACGAGCAGTACTTC. It yields the protein CASSSTRDTISYEQYF. This rearrangement joins TRBV7-9 to TRBJ2-7, with a tentative D call TRBD1 (6 bases). CDR1 and CDR2 (germline): SEHNR, FQNEAQ (reference sequence). V was trimmed by 4 bases and J by 0 bases, leaving 16 bases between them. The length of the CDR3 is 16 residues.

The chain is built from TRBV4-3 and TRBJ2-7; D perhaps matches TRBD1 (6 bases). The length of the CDR3 is 15 residues. V lost 5 bases, J lost 4 bases, and 18 bases lay in between. The V gene's germline CDR1 is LGHNA and CDR2 YSLEER. CDR3 amino acids: CASSVSTGYAYEQYF. Written as DNA, the CDR3 is TGCGCCAGCAGCGTGAGTACAGGGTACGCGTACGAGCAGTACTTC.

The chain links TRBV5-8 to TRBJ2-1; no clear D gene. V lost 0 bases and J lost 15, with 1 base in between. This CDR3 region has 8 residues. CDR1 is SGHTS and CDR2 is YDEGEE in the germline V gene. The CDR3 region has the DNA TGTGCCAGCAGCTTGGGGTTCTTC. Amino acid sequence: CASSLGFF. The full variable domain, completed using reference TRBV5-8 and TRBJ2-1, is EAGVTQSPTHLIKTRGQQATLRCSPISGHTSVYWYQQALGLGLQFLLWYDEGEERNRGNFPPRFSGRQFPNYSSELNVNALELEDSALYLCASSLGFFGPGTRLTVL.

The chain carries TRBV14 and TRBJ2-2, with D maybe TRBD1 (6 bases). This CDR3 comprises 14 residues. Per germline, CDR1 SGHDN and CDR2 FVKESK. Trimming stripped 6 bases from V and 4 bases from J, with 12 bases between. DNA for the CDR3: TGTGCCAGCAGTCAACAGGGCATCACCGGGGAGCTGTTTTTT. The encoded protein is CASSQQGITGELFF.

The gene calls are TRBV7-9 and TRBJ2-3, with 10 bases aligning to TRBD2. The CDR3 sequence is 17 residues long. V lost 5 bases to trimming and J lost 0 bases; unmatched junction nucleotides: 8. The V gene's germline CDR1 is SEHNR and CDR2 FQNEAQ (reference sequence). As DNA, the CDR3 is TGTGCCAGCAGCGTCGGACTAGCGGACTACAGCACAGATACGCAGTATTTT. Its protein is CASSVGLADYSTDTQYF.

This chain links TRBV5-6 with TRBJ1-2; TRBD1 aligns across 9 bases. The CDR3 consists of 13 residues. The V segment lost 4 bases and the J segment 6 bases; nucleotides outside the gene matches: 4. Germline CDR1 is SGHDT and CDR2 is YYEEEE. This chain's CDR3 is CASSETGGNGYTF. The CDR3 coding sequence is TGTGCCAGCAGCGAGACAGGGGGAAATGGCTACACCTTC.

The chain uses TRBV4-1 and TRBJ1-2, with TRBD1 identical over 9 bases. The germline gives CDR1 MGHRA, CDR2 YSYEKL. V lost 7 bases and J lost 8; bases outside the gene matches: 8. The CDR3 has 13 amino acids. CDR3 DNA sequence: TGCGCCAGCACTTTGGGGACAGGGCAAGGCTACACCTTC. Translated, it gives CASTLGTGQGYTF.

The gene calls are TRBV5-4 and TRBJ2-3, with 13 bases lining up with TRBD2. The CDR3 contains 14 residues. The germline CDR1 and CDR2 sequences are SGHNT and YYREEE (reference sequence). Trimming at V came to 7 bases and at J to 4 bases, leaving 3 bases not matched to a gene. As DNA, the CDR3 is TGTGCCAGCCGGACTAGCGGGAGTGCAGATACGCAGTATTTT. Translating it yields CASRTSGSADTQYF.

This chain uses TRBV28 with TRBJ2-7; 8 nucleotides match TRBD1. Looked up from germline, CDR1 is MDHEN and CDR2 is SYDVKM. With V trimmed by 6 bases and J by 5 bases, 9 bases remained unmatched. The CDR3 is made up of 14 amino acids. The CDR3 region has the DNA TGTGCCAGCAGGCCTGGACAGGGTCAAGACGAGCAGTACTTC. Its translation: CASRPGQGQDEQYF.

The V gene is TRBV6-6, the J gene TRBJ2-7; 9 nucleotides align to TRBD2. Germline V lookup: CDR1 MNHNY, CDR2 SVGAGI (reference sequence). The CDR3 is made up of 13 amino acids. V dropped 4 bases and J dropped 5; count of bases not matched to a gene: 3. The CDR3 nucleotides read TGTGCCAGCAGTTTTGGCGGGAGGGACGAGCAGTACTTC. Amino acids: CASSFGGRDEQYF.

The chain employs TRBV7-2 and TRBJ1-4; D perhaps matches TRBD1 (6 bases). This CDR3 is 15 amino acids long. In germline, CDR1 is SGHTA, CDR2 FQGNSA. The V end lost 1 base, the J end lost 6 bases, and 12 bases lay between the germline ends. CDR3 in amino acids: CASSLVRGGDEKLFF. The CDR3 DNA reads as TGTGCCAGCAGCTTAGTCCGAGGGGGAGATGAAAAACTGTTTTTT.

V and J are TRBV14 and TRBJ2-3; 10 nucleotides agree with TRBD2. CDR3 length equals 16 residues. V was clipped by 1 base and J by 4 bases; unmatched bases: 5. Germline-derived CDR1 and CDR2 are SGHDN and FVKESK. CDR3 nucleotide sequence: TGTGCCAGCAGCCAAGTTCTAGCGGGAGTCTCAGATACGCAGTATTTT. This sequence encodes CASSQVLAGVSDTQYF. Full variable domain (missing parts from reference TRBV14 and TRBJ2-3): EAGVTQFPSHSVIEKGQTVTLRCDPISGHDNLYWYRRVMGKEIKFLLHFVKESKQDESGMPNNRFLAERTGGTYSTLKVQPAELEDSGVYFCASSQVLAGVSDTQYFGPGTRLTVL.

The chain is built from TRBV10-3 and TRBJ2-1; the D gene is possibly TRBD1 (6 bases). The CDR3 has 11 amino acids. The V and J ends lost 8 bases and 7 bases respectively, with 9 bases between them. Germline CDR1 ENHRY, CDR2 SYGVKD. CDR3 nucleotides: TGTGCCATCGAGGGGGTGAATGAGCAGTTCTTC. Translating it yields CAIEGVNEQFF.

The chain employs TRBV7-9 and TRBJ2-5, with 12 bases lining up with TRBD2. The CDR3 has 17 amino acids. The ends lost 3 bases at V and 5 bases at J; junction bases unmatched: 10. Looked up from germline, CDR1 is SEHNR and CDR2 is FQNEAQ (reference sequence). The CDR3 coding sequence is TGTGCCAGCAGCTTCCTAGCGGGAGGGCCATTAGGTGAGACCCAGTACTTC. Translating gives CASSFLAGGPLGETQYF.

J is TRBJ2-7 and V is TRBV4-2, with D uncertain. V was pared by 1 base and J by 5 bases, with 6 bases between. The CDR3 has 12 amino acids. CDR1 and CDR2 from the germline V gene are LGHNA and YNFKEQ. The CDR3 DNA follows: TGTGCCAGCAGCCAAGGGCCCCACGAGCAGTACTTC. It yields the protein CASSQGPHEQYF.

The CDR3 loop is CASSEWPFTGELFF. In DNA, the CDR3 is TGTGCCAGCAGTGAATGGCCTTTCACCGGGGAGCTGTTTTTT. The J gene is TRBJ2-2, the V gene TRBV6-4; D is undetermined. The V gene's germline CDR1 is MRHNA and CDR2 SNTAGT. Trimming left V 3 bases short and J 4 bases short, with 9 bases between. The CDR3 is made up of 14 amino acids.

On this clone itself: In the same sample, other DNA sequences code for this CDR3. V usage is TRBV15 and J usage is TRBJ1-1, with a tentative D call TRBD1 (6 bases). Deletions cut 0 bases from V and 1 base from J, with 9 bases between. The germline CDR1 and CDR2 sequences are LNHNV and YYDKDF (reference sequence). This CDR3 has 15 amino acids. The DNA of the CDR3 is TGTGCCACCAGCAGAGATCGAGGGGGGAACACTGAAGCTTTCTTT. Translation: CATSRDRGGNTEAFF.

In its sample, this clone was seen once. The CDR3 is CASTTGQPQHF. CDR3 coding DNA: TGTGCCAGCACCACAGGGCAGCCCCAGCATTTT. This chain connects TRBV6-6 to TRBJ1-5, with a weak D call TRBD1 (6 bases). CDR3 length: 11 residues. Germline lookup yields CDR1 MNHNY and CDR2 SVGAGI (reference sequence). With 7 bases removed from V and 7 bases from J, the gap between germline ends came to 8 bases.

The chain joins TRBV5-1 to TRBJ2-1, with D uncertain. Per the germline V gene, CDR1 is SGHRS and CDR2 is YFSETQ. This CDR3 is 15 amino acids long. The germline V and J ends were trimmed by 1 base and 8 bases, with 16 bases remaining between them. Here the CDR3 DNA reads TGCGCCAGCAGCTTGAATGCCGGTCGCGGTTATGAGCAGTTCTTC. Translation: CASSLNAGRGYEQFF. The whole variable domain, filled in from reference TRBV5-1 and TRBJ2-1, reads KAGVTQTPRYLIKTRGQQVTLSCSPISGHRSVSWYQQTPGQGLQFLFEYFSETQRNKGNFPGRFSGRQFSNSRSEMNVSTLELGDSALYLCASSLNAGRGYEQFFGPGTRLTVL.

The genes are TRBV28 and TRBJ2-1, with TRBD2 as a possible D gene (6 bases). V lost 5 bases to trimming and J lost 3 bases, with 14 bases between them. CDR1 is MDHEN and CDR2 is SYDVKM in the germline V gene. This CDR3 contains 15 residues. CDR3: CASSPSGYHYNEQFF. For the CDR3, the DNA is TGTGCCAGCAGTCCCAGCGGGTACCACTACAATGAGCAGTTCTTC.

J is TRBJ2-1 and V is TRBV7-6; 11 positions match TRBD2. CDR1 is SGHVS, CDR2 FNYEAQ, per germline. V lost 5 bases, J lost 8 bases, and 11 bases stayed unmatched. The CDR3 runs 16 residues. DNA for the CDR3: TGTGCCAGCAGCAACCAACTAGCGGGAGACTCGGATGAGCAGTTCTTC. This sequence encodes CASSNQLAGDSDEQFF.

The V gene is TRBV9, the J gene TRBJ2-7; D remains unclear. V was clipped by 4 bases and J by 1 base, with 9 bases between them. Germline CDR1 is SGDLS and CDR2 is YYNGEE. CDR3 size: 13 residues. The CDR3 region has the DNA TGTGCCAGCAGCACCCTGGGATCCTACGAGCAGTACTTC. Translated: CASSTLGSYEQYF.

The gene calls are TRBV27 and TRBJ2-1; D assignment may be TRBD1 or TRBD2 (5 bases each). V was trimmed by 3 bases and J by 5 bases, leaving 11 bases between them. The CDR3 spans 14 residues. Germline V gives CDR1 MNHEY, CDR2 SMNVEV (reference sequence). DNA of the CDR3: TGTGCCAGCAGTTTGGGGACGATGAACAATGAGCAGTTCTTC. Protein: CASSLGTMNNEQFF.

This clone was seen only a few times. The chain is built from TRBV7-9 and TRBJ2-5; D is tentatively TRBD1 or TRBD2 (5 bases each). Germline V gene sequence: CDR1 SEHNR, CDR2 FQNEAQ (reference sequence). The CDR3 has 16 residues. The V end was cut by 4 bases, the J end by 5 bases, with 20 bases between. Written as DNA, the CDR3 is TGTGCCAGCAGCTCATCATTGCCAGGGACGCGGGAGACCCAGTACTTC. It yields the protein CASSSSLPGTRETQYF.